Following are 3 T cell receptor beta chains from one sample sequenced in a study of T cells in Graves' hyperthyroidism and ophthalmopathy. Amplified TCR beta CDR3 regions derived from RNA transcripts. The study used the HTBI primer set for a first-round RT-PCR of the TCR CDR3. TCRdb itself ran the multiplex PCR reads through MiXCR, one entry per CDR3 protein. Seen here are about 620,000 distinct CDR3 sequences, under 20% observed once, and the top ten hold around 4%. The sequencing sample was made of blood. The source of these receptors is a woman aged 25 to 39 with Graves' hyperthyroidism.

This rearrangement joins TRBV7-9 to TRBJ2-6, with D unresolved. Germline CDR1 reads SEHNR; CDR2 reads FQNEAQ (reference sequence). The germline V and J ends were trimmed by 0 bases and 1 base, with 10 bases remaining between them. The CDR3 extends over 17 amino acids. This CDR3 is CASSLALIQSGANVLTF. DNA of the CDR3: TGTGCCAGCAGCTTAGCGCTAATCCAGTCTGGGGCCAACGTCCTGACTTTC.

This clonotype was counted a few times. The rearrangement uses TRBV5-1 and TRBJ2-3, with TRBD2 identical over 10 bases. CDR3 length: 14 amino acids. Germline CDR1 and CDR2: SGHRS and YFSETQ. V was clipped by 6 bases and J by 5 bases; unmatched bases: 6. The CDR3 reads CASTQAGGIDTQYF. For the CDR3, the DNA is TGCGCCAGCACCCAAGCGGGAGGGATAGATACGCAGTATTTT. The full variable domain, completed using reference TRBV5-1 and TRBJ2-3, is KAGVTQTPRYLIKTRGQQVTLSCSPISGHRSVSWYQQTPGQGLQFLFEYFSETQRNKGNFPGRFSGRQFSNSRSEMNVSTLELGDSALYLCASTQAGGIDTQYFGPGTRLTVL.

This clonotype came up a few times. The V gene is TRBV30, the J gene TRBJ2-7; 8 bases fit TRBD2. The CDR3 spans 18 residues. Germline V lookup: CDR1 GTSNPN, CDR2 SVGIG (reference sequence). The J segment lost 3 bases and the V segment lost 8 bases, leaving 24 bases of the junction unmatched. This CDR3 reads CAVTGGGKLSGSYYEQYF. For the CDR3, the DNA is TGTGCCGTCACCGGGGGGGGCAAGTTAAGCGGGAGTTACTACGAGCAGTACTTC. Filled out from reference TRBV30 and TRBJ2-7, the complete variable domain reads SQTIHQWPATLVQPVGSPLSLECTVEGTSNPNLYWYRQAAGRGLQLLFYSVGIGQISSEVPQNLSASRPQDRQFILSSKKLLLSDSGFYLCAVTGGGKLSGSYYEQYFGPGTRLTVT.